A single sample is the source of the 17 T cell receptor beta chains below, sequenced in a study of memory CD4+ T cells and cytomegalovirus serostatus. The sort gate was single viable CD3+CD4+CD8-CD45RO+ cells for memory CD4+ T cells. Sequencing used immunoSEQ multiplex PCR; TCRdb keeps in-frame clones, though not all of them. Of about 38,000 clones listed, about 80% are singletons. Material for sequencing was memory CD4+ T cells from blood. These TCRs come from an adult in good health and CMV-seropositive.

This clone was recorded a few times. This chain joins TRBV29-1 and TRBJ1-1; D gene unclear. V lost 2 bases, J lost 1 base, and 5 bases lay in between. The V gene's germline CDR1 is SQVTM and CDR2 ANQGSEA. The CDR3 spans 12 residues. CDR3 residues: CSVERTNTEAFF. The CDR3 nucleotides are TGCAGCGTTGAACGGACGAACACTGAAGCTTTCTTT.

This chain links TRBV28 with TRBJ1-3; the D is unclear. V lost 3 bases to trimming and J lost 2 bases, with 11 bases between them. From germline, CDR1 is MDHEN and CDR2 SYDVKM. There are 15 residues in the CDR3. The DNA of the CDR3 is TGTGCCAGCAGTTTCGGACGCACCCCTGGAAACACCATATATTTT. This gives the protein CASSFGRTPGNTIYF.

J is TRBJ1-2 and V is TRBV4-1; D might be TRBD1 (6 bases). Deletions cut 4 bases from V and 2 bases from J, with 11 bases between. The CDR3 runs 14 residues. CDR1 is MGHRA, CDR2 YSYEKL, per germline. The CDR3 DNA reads TGCGCCAGCAGCCCCAAGGACAGCAACTATGGCTACACCTTC. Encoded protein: CASSPKDSNYGYTF.

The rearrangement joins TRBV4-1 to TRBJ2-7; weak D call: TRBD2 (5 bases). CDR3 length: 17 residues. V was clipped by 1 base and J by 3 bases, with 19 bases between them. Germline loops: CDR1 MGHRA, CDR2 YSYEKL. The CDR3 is CASSQASSQRLRYEQYF. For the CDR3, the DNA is TGCGCCAGCAGCCAAGCCTCCTCACAGCGGCTTCGCTACGAGCAGTACTTC.

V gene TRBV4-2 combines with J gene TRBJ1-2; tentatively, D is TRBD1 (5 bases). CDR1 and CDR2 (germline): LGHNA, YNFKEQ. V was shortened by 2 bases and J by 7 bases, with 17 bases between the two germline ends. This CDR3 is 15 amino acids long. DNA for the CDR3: TGTGCCAGCAGCCAACTGGGACTGGCATCGGCTGGCTACACCTTC. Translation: CASSQLGLASAGYTF.

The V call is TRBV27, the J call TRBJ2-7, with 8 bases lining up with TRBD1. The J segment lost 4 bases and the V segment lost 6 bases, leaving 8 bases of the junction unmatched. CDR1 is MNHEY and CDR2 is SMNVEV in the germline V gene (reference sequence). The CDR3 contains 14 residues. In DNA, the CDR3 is TGTGCCAGCAGCCACCGGGACAGGATGTACGAGCAGTACTTC. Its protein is CASSHRDRMYEQYF.

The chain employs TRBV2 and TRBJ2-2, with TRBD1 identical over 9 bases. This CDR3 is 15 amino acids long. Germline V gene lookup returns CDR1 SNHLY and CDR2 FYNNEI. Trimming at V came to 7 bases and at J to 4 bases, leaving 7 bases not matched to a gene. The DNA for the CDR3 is TGTGCCAGCACTGCACAGGGGGCGGGCACCGGGGAGCTGTTTTTT. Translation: CASTAQGAGTGELFF.

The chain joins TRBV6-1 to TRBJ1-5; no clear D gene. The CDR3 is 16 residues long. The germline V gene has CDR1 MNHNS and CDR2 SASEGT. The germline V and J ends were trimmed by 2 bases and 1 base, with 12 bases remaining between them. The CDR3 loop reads CASSELAAISNQPQHF. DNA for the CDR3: TGTGCCAGCAGTGAATTGGCAGCAATAAGCAATCAGCCCCAGCATTTT.

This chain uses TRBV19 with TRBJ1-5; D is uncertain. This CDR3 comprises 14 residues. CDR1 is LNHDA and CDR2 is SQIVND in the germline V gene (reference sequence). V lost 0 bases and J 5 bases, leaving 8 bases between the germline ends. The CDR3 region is CASSIDSVYQPQHF. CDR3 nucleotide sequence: TGTGCCAGTAGTATAGATTCGGTATATCAGCCCCAGCATTTT. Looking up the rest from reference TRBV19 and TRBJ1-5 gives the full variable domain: DGGITQSPKYLFRKEGQNVTLSCEQNLNHDAMYWYRQDPGQGLRLIYYSQIVNDFQKGDIAEGYSVSREKKESFPLTVTSAQKNPTAFYLCASSIDSVYQPQHFGDGTRLSIL.

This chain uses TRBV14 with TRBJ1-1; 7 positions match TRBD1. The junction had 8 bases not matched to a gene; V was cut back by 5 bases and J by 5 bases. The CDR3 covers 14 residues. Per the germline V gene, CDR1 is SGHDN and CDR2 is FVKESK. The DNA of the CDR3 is TGTGCCAGCAGCGAGGGACAGCCGAGGACTGAAGCTTTCTTT. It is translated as CASSEGQPRTEAFF. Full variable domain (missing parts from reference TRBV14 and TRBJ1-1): EAGVTQFPSHSVIEKGQTVTLRCDPISGHDNLYWYRRVMGKEIKFLLHFVKESKQDESGMPNNRFLAERTGGTYSTLKVQPAELEDSGVYFCASSEGQPRTEAFFGQGTRLTVV.

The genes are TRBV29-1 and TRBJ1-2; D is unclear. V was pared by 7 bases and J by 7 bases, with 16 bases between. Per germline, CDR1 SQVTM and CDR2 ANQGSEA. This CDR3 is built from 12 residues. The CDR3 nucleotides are TGCAGCGCTATAATGAACACCGGTGGCTACACCTTC. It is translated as CSAIMNTGGYTF.

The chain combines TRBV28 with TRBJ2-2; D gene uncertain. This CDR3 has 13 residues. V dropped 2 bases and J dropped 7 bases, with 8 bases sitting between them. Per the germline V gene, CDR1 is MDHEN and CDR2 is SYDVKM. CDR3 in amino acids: CASSLESGGELFF. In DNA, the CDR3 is TGTGCCAGCAGTTTAGAGTCCGGCGGGGAGCTGTTTTTT.

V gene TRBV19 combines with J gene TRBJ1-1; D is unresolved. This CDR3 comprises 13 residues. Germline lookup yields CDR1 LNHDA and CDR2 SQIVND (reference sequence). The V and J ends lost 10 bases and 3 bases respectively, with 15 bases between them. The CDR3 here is CATSGALHTEAFF. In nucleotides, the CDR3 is TGTGCCACTTCGGGAGCCCTCCACACTGAAGCTTTCTTT.

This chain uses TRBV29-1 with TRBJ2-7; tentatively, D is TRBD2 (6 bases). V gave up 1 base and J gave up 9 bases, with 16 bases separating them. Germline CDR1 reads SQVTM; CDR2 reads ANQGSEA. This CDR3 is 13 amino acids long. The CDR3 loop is CSVEGGAEAGQYF. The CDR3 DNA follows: TGCAGCGTTGAAGGCGGGGCTGAGGCTGGGCAGTACTTC.

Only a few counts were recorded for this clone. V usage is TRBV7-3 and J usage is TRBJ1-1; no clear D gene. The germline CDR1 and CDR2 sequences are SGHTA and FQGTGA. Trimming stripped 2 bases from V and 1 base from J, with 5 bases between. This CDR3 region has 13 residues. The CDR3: CASSLHQNTEAFF. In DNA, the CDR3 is TGTGCCAGCAGCTTACATCAGAACACTGAAGCTTTCTTT.

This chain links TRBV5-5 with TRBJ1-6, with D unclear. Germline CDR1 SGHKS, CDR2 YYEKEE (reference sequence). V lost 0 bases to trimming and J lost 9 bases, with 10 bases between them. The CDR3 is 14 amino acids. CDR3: CASSLGPRASPLHF. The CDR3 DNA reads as TGTGCCAGCAGCTTGGGACCGCGAGCTTCACCCCTCCACTTT.

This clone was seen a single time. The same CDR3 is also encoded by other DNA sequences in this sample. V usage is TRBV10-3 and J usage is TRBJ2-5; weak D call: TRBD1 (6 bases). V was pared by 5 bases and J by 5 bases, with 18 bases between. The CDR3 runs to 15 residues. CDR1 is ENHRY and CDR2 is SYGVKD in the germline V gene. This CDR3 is CAISLKTGGEETQYF. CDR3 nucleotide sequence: TGTGCCATCAGTCTAAAGACAGGTGGGGAGGAGACCCAGTACTTC.